This TCR beta chain was sequenced during a study of cytomegalovirus exposure and HLA in healthy donors. Study results and caveats: Under in vitro conditions, three CMV-associated chains were confirmed as specific for CMV antigens.

About this clone itself: The antigen is unknown. A read error may account for a junction end that differs from germline.

The study ran its PCR with 60 Vbeta and 13 Jbeta primers. The repertoire was sequenced with immunoSEQ multiplex PCR; TCRdb's copy has only in-frame clones and lacks some. Of 150,000 to 200,000 clones in the sample, approximately 80% are singletons; the top ten hold roughly 4.4%. The CDR3 covers 15 residues. Per the germline V gene, CDR1 is SEHNR and CDR2 is FQNEAQ (reference sequence). This receptor was obtained from a man aged 30 to 45 in good health and CMV-seronegative. The sample taken for sequencing was PBMCs. This rearrangement joins TRBV7-9 to TRBJ2-7; D is perhaps TRBD1 (6 bases). The CDR3 DNA reads TGTTCCAGCAGCCGCGTCGGGACAACAAAAAGCGAGCAGTACTTC. It translates to CSSSRVGTTKSEQYF.